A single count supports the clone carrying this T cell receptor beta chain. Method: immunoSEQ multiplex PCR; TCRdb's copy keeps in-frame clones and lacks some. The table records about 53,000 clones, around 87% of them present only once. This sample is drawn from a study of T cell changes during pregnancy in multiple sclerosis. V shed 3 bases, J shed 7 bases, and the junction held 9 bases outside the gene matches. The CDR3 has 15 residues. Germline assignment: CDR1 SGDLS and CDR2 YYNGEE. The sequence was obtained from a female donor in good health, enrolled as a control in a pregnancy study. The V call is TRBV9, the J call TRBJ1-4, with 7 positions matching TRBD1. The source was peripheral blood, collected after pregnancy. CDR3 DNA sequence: TGTGCCAGCAGCGCAACAACAGGGGCGGGTGAAAAACTGTTTTTT. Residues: CASSATTGAGEKLFF.